Given below is one T cell receptor beta chain in context. Its antigen is as yet unknown. Germline is not matched at one junction end, which may reflect a read error. The data were taken from a study of beta chain features in type 1 diabetes. Across the study: In age, gender and cell yields, patients were similar to healthy donors.

The CDR3 runs to 10 residues. In germline, CDR1 is DFQATT, CDR2 SNEGSKA (reference sequence). Isolated RNA was reverse transcribed in full, so expressed TCRB transcripts were sequenced. Naive, central memory and regulatory T cell samples averaged approximately 3.9 million immunoSEQ reads each. Some clones are missing from TCRdb's copy, which holds only in-frame ones; the method was immunoSEQ multiplex PCR. The sample lists 350,000 to 450,000 clones, roughly 13% occurring once. Study-wide results and caveats: A cDNA-based sequencing approach could over-represent cells with high TCR expression. Insertions at VDJ junctions were less frequent in type 1 diabetes patients. These patients also deleted more nucleotides at the same junctions.

The chain uses TRBV20-1 and TRBJ2-1; a possible D gene is TRBD1 (5 bases). What was sequenced was naive CD4+ T cells from blood. The TCR originated in a man between 25 and 39 years old in good health. CDR3 nucleotides: TGCAGTTCTAGGGGCAATGAGCAGTTCTTC. It specifies CSSRGNEQFF.